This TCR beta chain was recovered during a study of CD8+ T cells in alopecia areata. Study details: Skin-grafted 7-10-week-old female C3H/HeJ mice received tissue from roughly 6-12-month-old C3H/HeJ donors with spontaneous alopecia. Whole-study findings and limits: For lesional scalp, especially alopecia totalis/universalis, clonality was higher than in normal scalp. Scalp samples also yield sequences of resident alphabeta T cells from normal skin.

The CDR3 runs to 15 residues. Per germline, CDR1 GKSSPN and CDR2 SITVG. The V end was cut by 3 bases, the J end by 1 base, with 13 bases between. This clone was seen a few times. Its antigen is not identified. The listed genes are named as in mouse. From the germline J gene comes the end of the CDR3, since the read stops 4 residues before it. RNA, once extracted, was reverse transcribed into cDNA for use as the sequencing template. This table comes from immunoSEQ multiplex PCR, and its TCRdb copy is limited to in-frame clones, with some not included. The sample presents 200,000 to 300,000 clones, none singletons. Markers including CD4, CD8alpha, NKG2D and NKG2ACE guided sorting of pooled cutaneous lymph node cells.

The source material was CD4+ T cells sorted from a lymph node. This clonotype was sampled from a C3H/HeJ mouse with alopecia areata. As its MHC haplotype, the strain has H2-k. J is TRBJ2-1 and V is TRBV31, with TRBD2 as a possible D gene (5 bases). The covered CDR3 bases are TGTGCCTGGAGCCCCGAGCTGGGAAACTATGCT. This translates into CAWSPELGNYA. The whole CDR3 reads CAWSPELGNYAEQFF. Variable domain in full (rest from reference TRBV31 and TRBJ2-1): AQTIHQWPVAEIKAVGSPLSLGCTIKGKSSPNLYWYWQATGGTLQQLFYSITVGQVESVVQLNLSASRPKDDQFILSTEKLLLSHSGFYLCAWSPELGNYAEQFFGPGTRLTVL.